This T cell receptor (beta chain) was obtained from a study of blood T cell repertoires in COVID-19. CDR1 is LNHDA and CDR2 is SQIVND in the germline V gene (reference sequence). Trimming pared 3 bases from V and 1 base from J, leaving 12 bases between. The CDR3 spans 15 residues. Participants were aged about 18 to 89 years from around 25 US areas. Participants reported their clinical history, and cohort assignment relied on those reports. Among Cohort 3 donors, those recovered had two negative PCRs, clearance, or symptom resolution. In the source study's methods: Quantification of nucleated cells was approximated via reference gene primer amplification. Method: immunoSEQ multiplex PCR; TCRdb's copy keeps in-frame clones and lacks some. V and J calls and clone size are given by that table; D and trimming were obtained from the DNA. In the table there are about 160,000 clones, 84% of which are singletons.

This clonotype was obtained from a man aged 45-65 years who had recovered from COVID-19. The sample comprised PBMCs or T cells enriched from blood (not recorded which). The V call is TRBV19, the J call TRBJ1-1; no firm D call. The CDR3 is CASSIWSVRNTEAFF. The CDR3 DNA follows: TGTGCCAGTAGTATTTGGTCAGTAAGGAACACTGAAGCTTTCTTT.